Presented here are 3 T cell receptor beta chains from one specimen sequenced in a study of T-cell reconstitution after alpha-beta-depleted transplantation in children. Unique molecular identifiers were used in preparing the TCRbeta library. MiXCR, run by TCRdb on the PCR reads, gives a single entry per CDR3 protein. The sample consists of approximately 350,000 distinct CDR3 sequences, roughly 14% of them appearing once. This specimen was PBMCs, taken from the stem cell graft. All receptors derive from a human donor who donated a stem cell graft to a child with Fanconi anemia.

This clonotype occurred many times. J is TRBJ2-1 and V is TRBV6-2 or TRBV6-3, with 11 positions matching TRBD2. Trimming cost V 5 bases and J 6 bases; bases outside gene matches: 9. CDR3 length equals 16 residues. Germline V gene lookup returns CDR1 MNHEY and CDR2 SVGEGT. The CDR3 reads CASSPLTSGAINEQFF. The CDR3 nucleotides are TGTGCCAGCAGTCCATTGACTAGCGGGGCAATCAATGAGCAGTTCTTC.

The J gene is TRBJ2-7, the V gene TRBV29-1; D may be TRBD1 (6 bases). This CDR3 has 13 amino acids. CDR1 and CDR2 from the germline V gene are SQVTM and ANQGSEA. V gave up 3 bases and J gave up 3 bases, with 12 bases separating them. The CDR3 protein is CSVEYRVGYEQYF. CDR3 bases: TGCAGCGTTGAGTACAGGGTAGGCTACGAGCAGTACTTC.

CDR3 sequence (DNA): TGTGCCAGCAGTATCTTCCAACGTGAGGGCAGGGATTCACCCCTCCACTTT. It yields the protein CASSIFQREGRDSPLHF. The chain has TRBV27 and TRBJ1-6, with a possible D match to TRBD1 (5 bases). Per germline, CDR1 MNHEY and CDR2 SMNVEV (reference sequence). The V end was cut by 5 bases, the J end by 8 bases, with 22 bases between. This CDR3 spans 17 amino acids.